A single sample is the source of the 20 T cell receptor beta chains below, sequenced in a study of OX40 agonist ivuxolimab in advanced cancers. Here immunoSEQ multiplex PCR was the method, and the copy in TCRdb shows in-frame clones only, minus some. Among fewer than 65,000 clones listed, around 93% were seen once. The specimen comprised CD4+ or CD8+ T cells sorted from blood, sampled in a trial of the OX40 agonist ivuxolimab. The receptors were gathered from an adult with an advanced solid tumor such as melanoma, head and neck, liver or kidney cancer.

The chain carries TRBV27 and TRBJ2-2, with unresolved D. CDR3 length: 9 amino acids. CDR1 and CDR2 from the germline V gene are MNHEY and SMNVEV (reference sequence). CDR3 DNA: TGTTGCCGTACCGGGGAGCTGTTTTTT. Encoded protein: CCRTGELFF.

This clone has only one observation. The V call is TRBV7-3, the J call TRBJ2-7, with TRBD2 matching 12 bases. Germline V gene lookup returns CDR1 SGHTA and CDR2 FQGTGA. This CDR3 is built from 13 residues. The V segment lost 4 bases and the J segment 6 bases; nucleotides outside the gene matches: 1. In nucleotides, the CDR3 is TGTGCCAGCAGCTGGGGACTAGCGGGCGAGCAGTACTTC. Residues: CASSWGLAGEQYF.

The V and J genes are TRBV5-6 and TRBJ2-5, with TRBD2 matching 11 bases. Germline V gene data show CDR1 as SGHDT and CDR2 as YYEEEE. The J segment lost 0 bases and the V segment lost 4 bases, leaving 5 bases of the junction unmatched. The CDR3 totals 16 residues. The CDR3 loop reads CASSQGLAEHQETQYF. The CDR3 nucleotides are TGTGCCAGCAGCCAGGGACTAGCGGAGCACCAAGAGACCCAGTACTTC.

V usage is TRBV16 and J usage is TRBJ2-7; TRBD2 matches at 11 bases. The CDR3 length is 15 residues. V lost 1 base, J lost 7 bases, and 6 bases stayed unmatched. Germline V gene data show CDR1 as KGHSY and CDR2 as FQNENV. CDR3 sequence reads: CASSQFLAGGNEQYF. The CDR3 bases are TGTGCCAGCAGCCAATTTCTAGCGGGAGGAAATGAGCAGTACTTC.

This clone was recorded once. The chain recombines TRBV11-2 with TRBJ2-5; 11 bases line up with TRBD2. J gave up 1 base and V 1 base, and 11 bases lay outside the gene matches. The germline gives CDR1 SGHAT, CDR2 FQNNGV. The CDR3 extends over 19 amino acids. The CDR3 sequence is CASSLGGGLAGFFQETQYF. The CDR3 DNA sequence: TGTGCCAGCAGCTTAGGGGGCGGACTAGCGGGTTTCTTCCAAGAGACCCAGTACTTC.

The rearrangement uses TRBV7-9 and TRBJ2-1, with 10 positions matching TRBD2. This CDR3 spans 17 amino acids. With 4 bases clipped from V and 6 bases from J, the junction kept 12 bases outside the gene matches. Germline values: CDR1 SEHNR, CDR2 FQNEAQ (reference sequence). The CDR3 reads CASSSESLAGRGNEQFF. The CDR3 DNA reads TGTGCCAGCAGCTCAGAATCACTAGCGGGACGAGGCAATGAGCAGTTCTTC.

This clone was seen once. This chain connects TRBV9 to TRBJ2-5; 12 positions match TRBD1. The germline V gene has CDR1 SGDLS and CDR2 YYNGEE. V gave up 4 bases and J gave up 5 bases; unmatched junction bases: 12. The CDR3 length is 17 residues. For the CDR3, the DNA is TGTGCCAGCAGCCCTTCCGGGACAGGGGGCGTCCGGGAGACCCAGTACTTC. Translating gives CASSPSGTGGVRETQYF.

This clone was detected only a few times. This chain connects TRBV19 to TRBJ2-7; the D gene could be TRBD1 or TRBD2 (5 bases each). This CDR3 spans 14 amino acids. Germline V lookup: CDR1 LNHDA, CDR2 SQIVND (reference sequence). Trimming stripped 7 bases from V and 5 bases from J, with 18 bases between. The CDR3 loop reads CASTPTEGYNEQYF. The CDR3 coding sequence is TGTGCCAGTACCCCGACTGAGGGGTATAACGAGCAGTACTTC.

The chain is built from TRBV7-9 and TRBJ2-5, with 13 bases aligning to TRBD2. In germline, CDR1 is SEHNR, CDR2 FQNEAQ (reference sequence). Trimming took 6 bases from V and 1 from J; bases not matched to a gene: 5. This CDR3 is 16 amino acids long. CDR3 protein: CASSSGTSGIQETQYF. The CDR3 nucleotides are TGTGCCAGCAGTTCCGGGACTAGCGGGATCCAAGAGACCCAGTACTTC. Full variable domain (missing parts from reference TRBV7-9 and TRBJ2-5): DTGVSQNPRHKITKRGQNVTFRCDPISEHNRLYWYRQTLGQGPEFLTYFQNEAQLEKSRLLSDRFSAERPKGSFSTLEIQRTEQGDSAMYLCASSSGTSGIQETQYFGPGTRLLVL.

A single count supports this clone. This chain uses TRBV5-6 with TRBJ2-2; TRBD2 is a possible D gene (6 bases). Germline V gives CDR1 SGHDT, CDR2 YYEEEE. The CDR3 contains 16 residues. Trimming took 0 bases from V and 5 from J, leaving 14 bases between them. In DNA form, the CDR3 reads TGTGCCAGCAGCTTGGCCGGGGGATTTAGGACCGGGGAGCTGTTTTTT. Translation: CASSLAGGFRTGELFF.

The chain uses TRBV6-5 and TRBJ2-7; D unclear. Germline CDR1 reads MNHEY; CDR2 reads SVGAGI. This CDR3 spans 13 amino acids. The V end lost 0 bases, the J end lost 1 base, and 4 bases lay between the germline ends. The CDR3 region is CASSYSPSYEQYF. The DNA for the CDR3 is TGTGCCAGCAGTTACTCTCCATCCTACGAGCAGTACTTC.

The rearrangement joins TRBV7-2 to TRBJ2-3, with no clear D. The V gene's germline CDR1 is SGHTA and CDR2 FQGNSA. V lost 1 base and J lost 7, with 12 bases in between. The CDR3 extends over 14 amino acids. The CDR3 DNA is TGTGCCAGCAGCTTAGTTACCGGAGCGAATACGCAGTATTTT. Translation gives CASSLVTGANTQYF.

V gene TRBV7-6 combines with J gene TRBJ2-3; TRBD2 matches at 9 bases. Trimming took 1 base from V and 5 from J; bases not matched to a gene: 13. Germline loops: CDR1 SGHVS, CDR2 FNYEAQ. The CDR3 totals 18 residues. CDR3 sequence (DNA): TGTGCCAGCAGCTTAGTCCCCGGGACTAGCAGTGACGGAGATACGCAGTATTTT. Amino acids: CASSLVPGTSSDGDTQYF. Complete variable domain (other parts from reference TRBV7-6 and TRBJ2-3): GAGVSQSPRYKVTKRGQDVALRCDPISGHVSLYWYRQALGQGPEFLTYFNYEAQQDKSGLPNDRFSAERPEGSISTLTIQRTEQRDSAMYRCASSLVPGTSSDGDTQYFGPGTRLTVL.

CDR3 loop: CASSQVLDTQYF. CDR3 DNA sequence: TGCGCCAGCAGCCAAGTCTTAGATACGCAGTATTTT. The J gene is TRBJ2-3, the V gene TRBV4-1; D gene ambiguous. Germline V gene data show CDR1 as MGHRA and CDR2 as YSYEKL. The CDR3 sequence is 12 residues long. Trimming took 1 base from V and 5 from J, leaving 4 bases between them.

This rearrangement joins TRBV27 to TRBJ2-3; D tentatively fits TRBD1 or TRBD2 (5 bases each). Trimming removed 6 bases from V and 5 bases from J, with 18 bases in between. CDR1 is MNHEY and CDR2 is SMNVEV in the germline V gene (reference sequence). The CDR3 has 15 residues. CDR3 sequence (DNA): TGTGCCAGCAGCTATTCGTGGGGGAGCCTAGATACGCAGTATTTT. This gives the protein CASSYSWGSLDTQYF.

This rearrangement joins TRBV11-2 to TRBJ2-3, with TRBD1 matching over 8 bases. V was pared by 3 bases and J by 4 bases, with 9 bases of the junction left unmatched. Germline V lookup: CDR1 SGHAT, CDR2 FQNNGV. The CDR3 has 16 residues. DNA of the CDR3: TGTGCCAGCAGCTTCCAGATGGACAGGGTTTCAGATACGCAGTATTTT. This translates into CASSFQMDRVSDTQYF.

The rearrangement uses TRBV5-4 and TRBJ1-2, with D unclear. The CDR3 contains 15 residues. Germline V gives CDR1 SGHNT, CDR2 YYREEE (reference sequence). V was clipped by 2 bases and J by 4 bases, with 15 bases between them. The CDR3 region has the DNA TGTGCCAGCAGCTTCAATCTCGTAGTTAGCTATGGCTACACCTTC. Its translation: CASSFNLVVSYGYTF.

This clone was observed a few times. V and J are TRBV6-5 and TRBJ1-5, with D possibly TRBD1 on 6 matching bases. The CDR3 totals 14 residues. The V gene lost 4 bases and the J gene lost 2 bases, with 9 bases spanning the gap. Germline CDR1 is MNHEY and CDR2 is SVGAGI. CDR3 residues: CASSFSGGNQPQHF. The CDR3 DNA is TGTGCCAGCAGTTTTTCAGGGGGCAATCAGCCCCAGCATTTT.

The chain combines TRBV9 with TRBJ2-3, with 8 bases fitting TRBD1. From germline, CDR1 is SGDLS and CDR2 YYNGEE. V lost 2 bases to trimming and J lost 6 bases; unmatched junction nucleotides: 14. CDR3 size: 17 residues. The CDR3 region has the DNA TGTGCCAGCAGCGTTGTGGACAGGGCCTCCGATTGGGATACGCAGTATTTT. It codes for CASSVVDRASDWDTQYF.

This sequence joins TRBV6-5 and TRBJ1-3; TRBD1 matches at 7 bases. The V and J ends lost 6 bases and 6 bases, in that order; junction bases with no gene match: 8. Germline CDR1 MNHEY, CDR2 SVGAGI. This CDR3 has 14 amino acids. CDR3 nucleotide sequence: TGTGCCAGCAGGAGACAGGGATTCGTAAACACCATATATTTT. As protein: CASRRQGFVNTIYF.